These 6 T cell receptor beta chains originate from one sample sequenced in a study of blood T cell repertoires in COVID-19. Data came from immunoSEQ multiplex PCR; TCRdb stores just in-frame clones and leaves some out. The table lists fewer than 350,000 clones, roughly 87% of them singletons. The sample taken for sequencing was PBMCs or T cells enriched from blood (not recorded which). The receptors stem from a woman aged 35 to 49 who had recovered from COVID-19.

CDR3 amino acids: CASSALQGADTQYF. Here the CDR3 DNA reads TGTGCCAGCAGCGCATTACAGGGGGCAGATACGCAGTATTTT. This sequence joins TRBV9 and TRBJ2-3; 8 bases agree with TRBD1. Germline assignment: CDR1 SGDLS and CDR2 YYNGEE. After removal of 3 bases from V and 4 bases from J, the junction contained 4 bases not matched to a gene. This CDR3 has 14 amino acids.

The genes are TRBV7-3 and TRBJ2-1; D gene uncertain. Trimming cost V 5 bases and J 0 bases, with 5 bases left between them. The CDR3 covers 13 residues. Germline loops: CDR1 SGHTA, CDR2 FQGTGA. The CDR3: CASSRGSYNEQFF. The CDR3 DNA reads TGTGCCAGCAGCCGCGGCTCCTACAATGAGCAGTTCTTC.

This clone was seen just once. This sequence joins TRBV27 and TRBJ2-4; D gene ambiguous. This CDR3 has 15 amino acids. The V gene lost 11 bases and the J gene lost 0 bases, with 17 bases spanning the gap. Germline CDR1 reads MNHEY; CDR2 reads SMNVEV (reference sequence). The CDR3 loop is CAPRFPPLAKNIQYF. DNA of the CDR3: TGTGCCCCCAGATTCCCGCCTCTAGCCAAAAACATTCAGTACTTC.

This clone turned up a few times. A junction boundary mismatches the germline segment, possibly from a read error. CDR3 residues: CASSIGLAGDKLF. The CDR3 DNA sequence: TGTGCCAGCAGCATTGGACTAGCGGGAGATAAGCTCTTC. The chain has TRBV7-8 and TRBJ2-1; TRBD2 aligns across 13 bases. Germline CDR1 SGHVS, CDR2 FQNEAQ. CDR3 length: 13 residues.

The V call is TRBV2, the J call TRBJ1-1; no definite D call. CDR3 length: 13 amino acids. Germline V gene data show CDR1 as SNHLY and CDR2 as FYNNEI. Trimming pared 4 bases from V and 4 bases from J, leaving 10 bases between. The chain's CDR3 is CASSGQWSTEAFF. The CDR3 region has the DNA TGTGCCAGCAGTGGGCAGTGGAGCACTGAAGCTTTCTTT.

The chain has TRBV7-9 and TRBJ2-2; D gene uncertain. V was clipped by 1 base and J by 7 bases, with 7 bases between them. CDR1 and CDR2 from the germline V gene are SEHNR and FQNEAQ (reference sequence). The length of the CDR3 is 13 residues. The CDR3 bases are TGTGCCAGCAGCTTAGGTTCGGGCGGGGAGCTGTTTTTT. Translated, it gives CASSLGSGGELFF.